The sample holds one count of the clone carrying this TCR beta chain. Use of 60 Vbeta and 13 Jbeta primers characterized the PCR. Sequenced by immunoSEQ multiplex PCR; TCRdb stores in-frame clones only, minus some. This table has about 140,000 clones, 73% appearing once. The data were taken from a study of cytomegalovirus exposure and HLA in healthy donors. Per the germline V gene, CDR1 is SEHNR and CDR2 is FQNEAQ (reference sequence). V dropped 3 bases and J dropped 5 bases, with 11 bases sitting between them. The CDR3 has 14 residues. The chain links TRBV7-9 to TRBJ2-1; maybe TRBD1 (6 bases). This clonotype originated in a human donor in good health. The sample taken for sequencing was PBMCs. In DNA form, the CDR3 reads TGTGCCAGCAGCTTTTTGACAGGACACAATGAGCAGTTCTTC. This translates into CASSFLTGHNEQFF.